Listed here are 26 T cell receptor beta chains from one sample, sequenced in a study of T cells after posttransplantation cyclophosphamide. The protocol was immunoSEQ multiplex PCR, while the TCRdb copy is restricted to in-frame clones and leaves out a portion. The sample has 15,000 to 20,000 clones, less than 90% seen once; the top ten hold over 8%. The sample comprised memory CD4+ T cells sorted from blood. The receptors stem from a man younger than 45 in good health and a related stem cell transplant donor.

V gene TRBV18 combines with J gene TRBJ1-3, with D possibly TRBD1 on 5 matching bases. Looked up from germline, CDR1 is KGHSH and CDR2 is LQKENI. Trimming left V 2 bases short and J 2 bases short, with 19 bases between. There are 18 residues in the CDR3. CDR3 bases: TGTGCCAGCTCACCAGATAAAACAGGAAGAACACCTGGAAACACCATATATTTT. This encodes CASSPDKTGRTPGNTIYF.

The genes are TRBV11-2 and TRBJ2-5, with D maybe TRBD1 (6 bases). The V gene lost 1 base and the J gene lost 5 bases, with 17 bases spanning the gap. The CDR3 extends over 16 amino acids. Per the germline V gene, CDR1 is SGHAT and CDR2 is FQNNGV. CDR3 sequence: CASSLVSGDIWETQYF. The DNA for the CDR3 is TGTGCCAGCAGCTTAGTGTCCGGGGACATTTGGGAGACCCAGTACTTC.

V gene TRBV19 combines with J gene TRBJ2-1; tentatively, D is TRBD2 (7 bases). CDR1 is LNHDA, CDR2 SQIVND, per germline (reference sequence). V was shortened by 6 bases and J by 4 bases, with 19 bases between the two germline ends. The length of the CDR3 is 16 residues. This CDR3 is CASRGGGTRRYNEQFF. The CDR3 nucleotides are TGTGCCAGTAGAGGGGGGGGCACGAGGAGATACAATGAGCAGTTCTTC.

This clone came up once. The V and J genes are TRBV5-1 and TRBJ2-2; TRBD1 aligns across 8 bases. With 4 bases clipped from V and 0 bases from J, the junction kept 2 bases outside the gene matches. CDR3 length: 15 residues. Germline V lookup: CDR1 SGHRS, CDR2 YFSETQ. As DNA, the CDR3 is TGCGCCAGCAGCCCGGACAGGGCGAACACCGGGGAGCTGTTTTTT. Protein: CASSPDRANTGELFF.

V usage is TRBV4-1 and J usage is TRBJ2-1, with 7 bases fitting TRBD2. The germline CDR1 and CDR2 sequences are MGHRA and YSYEKL. Trimming removed 4 bases from V and 3 bases from J; junction bases left unmatched: 3. The CDR3 consists of 14 residues. CDR3 region: CASSRVAGYNEQFF. The CDR3 DNA follows: TGCGCCAGCAGCCGAGTAGCGGGCTACAATGAGCAGTTCTTC.

Worth noting for this clone: Different DNA sequences within this sample yield the same CDR3. The rearrangement links TRBV6-6 to TRBJ1-5, with D possibly TRBD1 on 5 matching bases. V gave up 4 bases and J gave up 2 bases, with 9 bases separating them. The CDR3 contains 14 residues. Germline V lookup: CDR1 MNHNY, CDR2 SVGAGI (reference sequence). CDR3 amino acids: CASSFSQGNQPQHF. The CDR3 DNA sequence: TGTGCCAGCAGTTTCTCACAGGGCAATCAGCCCCAGCATTTT.

The J gene is TRBJ1-4, the V gene TRBV30; D gene unclear. This CDR3 region has 16 residues. Germline CDR1 is GTSNPN and CDR2 is SVGIG (reference sequence). V gave up 0 bases and J gave up 5 bases, with 16 bases separating them. CDR3: CAWSVLEAGVNEKLFF. The CDR3 bases are TGTGCCTGGAGTGTACTGGAGGCAGGTGTGAATGAAAAACTGTTTTTT. The variable domain in full, completed from reference TRBV30 and TRBJ1-4, reads SQTIHQWPATLVQPVGSPLSLECTVEGTSNPNLYWYRQAAGRGLQLLFYSVGIGQISSEVPQNLSASRPQDRQFILSSKKLLLSDSGFYLCAWSVLEAGVNEKLFFGSGTQLSVL.

This chain connects TRBV10-3 to TRBJ2-7; 10 bases are shared with TRBD2. The trim removed 2 bases at V and 6 bases at J, leaving 4 bases unmatched. From germline, CDR1 is ENHRY and CDR2 SYGVKD. The CDR3 has 14 amino acids. CDR3 coding DNA: TGTGCCATCAGTGAGAGCGGGGGGGCTGGCGAGCAGTACTTC. It encodes CAISESGGAGEQYF.

The rearrangement links TRBV9 to TRBJ2-3, with a weak D call TRBD2 (5 bases). There are 16 residues in the CDR3. V lost 0 bases and J 2 bases, leaving 13 bases between the germline ends. Germline loops: CDR1 SGDLS, CDR2 YYNGEE. The CDR3 DNA follows: TGTGCCAGCAGCGTAGGAAGTAGCGTACCCACAGATACGCAGTATTTT. Protein sequence: CASSVGSSVPTDTQYF.

V usage is TRBV5-1 and J usage is TRBJ1-1; D is perhaps TRBD1 (5 bases). V lost 0 bases and J lost 4, with 10 bases in between. CDR3 length equals 14 residues. CDR1 is SGHRS and CDR2 is YFSETQ in the germline V gene. The CDR3 coding sequence is TGCGCCAGCAGCTTGGAGGGCAGGGCCACTGAAGCTTTCTTT. This translates into CASSLEGRATEAFF.

V is TRBV4-1 and J is TRBJ1-1; D possibly corresponds to TRBD1 (5 bases). This CDR3 has 17 residues. The germline V and J ends were trimmed by 1 base and 0 bases, with 15 bases remaining between them. In germline, CDR1 is MGHRA, CDR2 YSYEKL. The CDR3, as DNA: TGCGCCAGCAGCCAAGTATGGGCGGGGGGAATGAACACTGAAGCTTTCTTT. Residues: CASSQVWAGGMNTEAFF.

This chain joins TRBV4-1 and TRBJ1-4; 7 bases align to TRBD1. Trimming took 4 bases from V and 5 from J; bases not matched to a gene: 10. This CDR3 comprises 16 residues. Looked up from germline, CDR1 is MGHRA and CDR2 is YSYEKL. The CDR3 sequence: CASSPLGAGGNEKLFF. Here the CDR3 DNA reads TGCGCCAGCAGCCCCTTAGGGGCAGGGGGAAATGAAAAACTGTTTTTT.

The V and J genes are TRBV5-1 and TRBJ1-6, with D hard to call. This CDR3 contains 15 residues. Germline V CDR1 and CDR2: SGHRS, YFSETQ. The V gene lost 1 base and the J gene lost 8 bases, with 13 bases spanning the gap. Here the CDR3 DNA reads TGCGCCAGCAGCTTGATCGCCTCGCGGGATTCACCCCTCCACTTT. It specifies CASSLIASRDSPLHF.

V and J are TRBV5-5 and TRBJ2-7, with D perhaps matching TRBD2 (6 bases). CDR3 length equals 15 residues. Germline lookup yields CDR1 SGHKS and CDR2 YYEKEE (reference sequence). The germline V and J ends were trimmed by 4 bases and 0 bases, with 14 bases remaining between them. CDR3 sequence (DNA): TGTGCCAGCAGCCCCGAGGGACTTTTCTCCTACGAGCAGTACTTC. Encoded protein: CASSPEGLFSYEQYF.

This chain links TRBV7-9 with TRBJ1-4; 9 bases match TRBD1. Trimming at V came to 5 bases and at J to 5 bases, leaving 6 bases not matched to a gene. CDR1 and CDR2 (germline): SEHNR, FQNEAQ (reference sequence). The length of the CDR3 is 15 residues. The CDR3 loop is CASSALTGGNEKLFF. The CDR3 nucleotides are TGTGCCAGCAGCGCCCTGACAGGGGGGAATGAAAAACTGTTTTTT.

In this sample, this clone turned up once. V gene TRBV19 combines with J gene TRBJ2-2; 8 bases line up with TRBD2. CDR1 is LNHDA, CDR2 SQIVND, per germline (reference sequence). There are 18 residues in the CDR3. V shed 7 bases, J shed 4 bases, and the junction held 17 bases outside the gene matches. The CDR3 protein is CASTYRGGQAGATGELFF. For the CDR3, the DNA is TGTGCCAGTACTTATAGGGGGGGACAAGCGGGGGCCACCGGGGAGCTGTTTTTT.

This clone was seen a few times. The V and J genes are TRBV4-1 and TRBJ2-7; the match to TRBD1 covers 7 bases. The CDR3 runs to 15 residues. Germline trimming cut 4 bases from V and 4 bases from J; bases unmatched to any gene: 10. The germline V gene has CDR1 MGHRA and CDR2 YSYEKL. The CDR3 here is CASSPAGARGYEQYF. CDR3 DNA: TGCGCCAGCAGCCCGGCAGGGGCCAGGGGGTACGAGCAGTACTTC.

This clone was observed a few times. The CDR3 DNA reads as TGTGCCAGCAGTCTGGGAGAGGGATATGGCTACACCTTC. Its protein product is CASSLGEGYGYTF. V gene TRBV6-1 combines with J gene TRBJ1-2, with no clear D. Trimming took off 5 bases at V and 5 bases at J, with 12 bases between the two ends. The CDR3 loop spans 13 amino acids. CDR1 MNHNS and CDR2 SASEGT come from the germline V gene.

This rearrangement joins TRBV6-6 to TRBJ1-2; 7 bases align to TRBD1. The trim removed 5 bases at V and 7 bases at J, leaving 10 bases unmatched. The CDR3 is made up of 14 amino acids. CDR1 and CDR2 from the germline V gene are MNHNY and SVGAGI (reference sequence). The CDR3 sequence is CASSTARGLGGYTF. The CDR3 DNA is TGTGCCAGCAGTACCGCAAGGGGGCTCGGTGGCTACACCTTC.

CDR3 sequence (DNA): TGCGCCAGCAGTGAGCCAGGGAAGTCTGGGGCCAACGTCCTGACTTTC. As protein: CASSEPGKSGANVLTF. This rearrangement joins TRBV10-2 to TRBJ2-6, with D maybe TRBD1 (5 bases). The CDR3 has 16 residues. The V and J ends lost 2 bases and 1 base respectively, with 9 bases between them. The germline V gene has CDR1 WSHSY and CDR2 SAAADI.

The V and J genes are TRBV15 and TRBJ1-1; 8 bases fit TRBD1. Germline lookup yields CDR1 LNHNV and CDR2 YYDKDF (reference sequence). The CDR3 consists of 15 residues. After removal of 2 bases from V and 5 bases from J, the junction contained 7 bases not matched to a gene. The chain's CDR3 is CATSRPRGQGTEAFF. DNA for the CDR3: TGTGCCACCAGCAGACCCAGGGGGCAGGGGACTGAAGCTTTCTTT.

CDR3 nucleotides: TGTGCCAGTATGAAGCGGACCTCTGGGGCCAACGTCCTGACTTTC. As protein: CASMKRTSGANVLTF. The chain combines TRBV19 with TRBJ2-6; maybe TRBD2 (5 bases). The CDR3 is 15 residues long. Looked up from germline, CDR1 is LNHDA and CDR2 is SQIVND (reference sequence). V was shortened by 7 bases and J by 0 bases, with 10 bases between the two germline ends.

The gene calls are TRBV7-2 and TRBJ1-5; D is possibly TRBD1 (5 bases). Germline CDR1 SGHTA, CDR2 FQGNSA. V lost 1 base, J lost 7 bases, and 11 bases lay in between. The CDR3 is made up of 14 amino acids. CDR3 in amino acids: CASSLGSGAQPQHF. The DNA of the CDR3 is TGTGCCAGCAGCTTAGGGAGCGGGGCCCAGCCCCAGCATTTT.

This clone showed up just once. This chain uses TRBV2 with TRBJ2-5, with TRBD1 identical over 10 bases. There are 15 residues in the CDR3. V dropped 8 bases and J dropped 4; count of bases not matched to a gene: 10. CDR1 is SNHLY, CDR2 FYNNEI, per germline. CDR3 sequence (DNA): TGTGCCAGCGGGGGGACAGGGGCGCAGGGAGAGACCCAGTACTTC. It encodes CASGGTGAQGETQYF.

The CDR3 region is CASSEVAGGPYEQYF. The DNA of the CDR3 is TGTGCCAGCAGCGAGGTAGCGGGGGGCCCCTACGAGCAGTACTTC. The chain recombines TRBV7-3 with TRBJ2-7; 10 positions match TRBD2. The ends lost 5 bases at V and 2 bases at J; junction bases unmatched: 6. Germline V lookup: CDR1 SGHTA, CDR2 FQGTGA. The CDR3 sequence is 15 residues long.

V and J are TRBV19 and TRBJ2-1; 7 bases are shared with TRBD1. Germline loops: CDR1 LNHDA, CDR2 SQIVND (reference sequence). V lost 3 bases and J lost 4; bases outside the gene matches: 3. This CDR3 has 14 residues. The CDR3: CASSIGQAYNEQFF. CDR3 coding DNA: TGTGCCAGTAGTATCGGACAGGCATACAATGAGCAGTTCTTC.